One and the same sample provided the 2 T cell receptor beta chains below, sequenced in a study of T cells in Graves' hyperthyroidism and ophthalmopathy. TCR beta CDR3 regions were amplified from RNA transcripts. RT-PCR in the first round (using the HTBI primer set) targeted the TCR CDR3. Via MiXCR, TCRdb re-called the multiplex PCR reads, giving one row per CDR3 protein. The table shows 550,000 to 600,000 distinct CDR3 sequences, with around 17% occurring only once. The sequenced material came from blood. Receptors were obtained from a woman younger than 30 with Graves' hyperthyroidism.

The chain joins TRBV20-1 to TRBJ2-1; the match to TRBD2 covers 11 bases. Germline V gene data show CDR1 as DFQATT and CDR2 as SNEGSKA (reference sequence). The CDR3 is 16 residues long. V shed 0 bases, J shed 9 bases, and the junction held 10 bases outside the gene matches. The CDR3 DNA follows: TGCAGTGCTAGAGATCGTCAGGGGACTAGCGGAGTTGAGCAGTTCTTC. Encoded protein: CSARDRQGTSGVEQFF.

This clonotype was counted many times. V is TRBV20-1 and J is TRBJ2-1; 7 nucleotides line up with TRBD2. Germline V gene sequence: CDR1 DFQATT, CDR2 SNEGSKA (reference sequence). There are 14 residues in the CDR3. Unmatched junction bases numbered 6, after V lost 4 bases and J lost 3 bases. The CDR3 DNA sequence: TGCAGTGCTACTCCCGGACTAGACTACAATGAGCAGTTCTTC. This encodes CSATPGLDYNEQFF.